The rows below give T cell receptor beta chains drawn from one sample of a study of T cell repertoires in cytomegalovirus infection. MiXCR, applied by TCRdb to the reads, yields one record per CDR3 protein. The sample includes some 920,000 distinct CDR3 sequences, around 29% of them seen just once. These receptors are not linked to any known antigen. Sequencing was performed on cultured CD8+ T cells from PBMCs, taken from culture after CMV antigen stimulation. These receptors all stem from a human donor in good health (CMV status not recorded). Some clones in this sample may be carry-over from other donors' samples. Each CDR3 is given with its conserved first and last residue. The order of the fields is J gene, V gene, clone size, D gene, CDR3 DNA, CDR3 protein. The D gene is left open where the match is weak. Size is stated for part of the rows, as once, few or many counts, or as a class when the clone is expanded.

J: TRBJ1-2
V: TRBV24-1
size: NA
D: NA
DNA: TGTGCCACCAGTGATATGGCGGAGCCCGATGGCTACACCTTC
CDR3: CATSDMAEPDGYTF

J: TRBJ2-2
V: TRBV18
size: few
D: NA
DNA: TGTGCCAGCTCACCGGACCGACCGAACACCGGGGAGCTGTTTTTT
CDR3: CASSPDRPNTGELFF

J: TRBJ1-6
V: TRBV12-3/TRBV12-4
size: NA
D: NA
DNA: TGTGCCAGCAGTGTCCGGGTAGGTTCACCCCTCCACTTT
CDR3: CASSVRVGSPLHF

J: TRBJ1-2
V: TRBV9
size: NA
D: TRBD1
DNA: TGTGCCAGCAGCGCGTTGCCGGGACAGGGTTATGGCTACACCTTC
CDR3: CASSALPGQGYGYTF

J: TRBJ1-1
V: TRBV27
size: NA
D: NA
DNA: TGTGCCAGCAGTTTAATTGGGGGCGCGGACACTGAAGCTTTCTTT
CDR3: CASSLIGGADTEAFF

J: TRBJ2-5
V: TRBV11-3
size: NA
D: NA
DNA: TGTGCCAGCAGCTCGGCAGGGTGGGGGGAAGAGACCCAGTACTTC
CDR3: CASSSAGWGEETQYF

J: TRBJ1-5
V: TRBV7-8
size: many
D: NA
DNA: TGTGCCAGCAAACTTTTGACAGGAGCCAATCAGCCCCAGCATTTT
CDR3: CASKLLTGANQPQHF

J: TRBJ2-2
V: TRBV4-3
size: few
D: NA
DNA: TGCGCCAGCAGCCGGAATCCCGGGACCTCTAACACCGGGGAGCTGTTTTTT
CDR3: CASSRNPGTSNTGELFF

J: TRBJ2-4
V: TRBV24-1
size: few
D: NA
DNA: TGTGCCACCAGTGACGTTCTGGATCTCAGAAACATTCAGTACTTC
CDR3: CATSDVLDLRNIQYF

J: TRBJ2-7
V: TRBV19
size: NA
D: NA
DNA: TGTGCCAGTACCCCGGCAGGGAGTTCCTACGAGCAGTACTTC
CDR3: CASTPAGSSYEQYF

J: TRBJ2-3
V: TRBV6-1
size: many
D: TRBD1
DNA: TGTGCCAGCAGTTCTCCCCCGACAGGGGGGATTACAGATACGCAGTATTTT
CDR3: CASSSPPTGGITDTQYF

J: TRBJ1-1
V: TRBV6-6
size: NA
D: NA
DNA: TGTGCCAGCAGGGACTCCGGGGCTTTCTTT
CDR3: CASRDSGAFF

J: TRBJ1-1
V: TRBV12-3/TRBV12-4
size: many
D: NA
DNA: TGTGCCAGCAGTTTACTCCAGTACACTGAAGCTTTCTTT
CDR3: CASSLLQYTEAFF

J: TRBJ2-1
V: TRBV19
size: few
D: TRBD2
DNA: TGTGCCAGTAGTCCCGATGGACTAGCGGGGGGGCCGGGGTCCTACAATGAGCAGTTCTTC
CDR3: CASSPDGLAGGPGSYNEQFF

J: TRBJ2-6
V: TRBV7-9
size: few
D: TRBD1
DNA: TGTGCCAGCAGCTTAGAGGGGGCCTCTGGGGCCAACGTCCTGACTTTC
CDR3: CASSLEGASGANVLTF

J: TRBJ1-1
V: TRBV4-1
size: once
D: NA
DNA: TGTGCCAGCAGCCCAGACCTAAGAGGGACTGAAGCTTTCTTT
CDR3: CASSPDLRGTEAFF

J: TRBJ2-5
V: TRBV11-2
size: once
D: NA
DNA: TGTGCCAGCAGCCGAACCACAGGAGACCAAGAGACCCAGTACTTC
CDR3: CASSRTTGDQETQYF

J: TRBJ2-3
V: TRBV7-6
size: once
D: NA
DNA: TGTGCCAGCAGCGACACCAGGGGAACTAGCACAGATACGCAGTATTTT
CDR3: CASSDTRGTSTDTQYF

J: TRBJ1-2
V: TRBV7-8
size: many
D: NA
DNA: TGTGCCAGCAGCTTAAAAGGGAGTAATAACTATGGCTACACCTTC
CDR3: CASSLKGSNNYGYTF

J: TRBJ2-5
V: TRBV7-6
size: few
D: NA
DNA: TGTGCCAGCAGCCCCGGGGCAGTTAGACAGCCACAAGAGACCCAGTACTTC
CDR3: CASSPGAVRQPQETQYF

J: TRBJ2-2
V: TRBV2
size: once
D: NA
DNA: TGTGCCATTGGGGGAGCCGGGGAGCTGTTTTTT
CDR3: CAIGGAGELFF

J: TRBJ2-6
V: TRBV7-6
size: NA
D: TRBD2
DNA: TGTGCCAGCAGCTTAGCAGCGGGGGCTCTCTCTGGGGCCAACGTCCTGACTTTC
CDR3: CASSLAAGALSGANVLTF

J: TRBJ2-1
V: TRBV5-1
size: NA
D: NA
DNA: TGCGCCAGCAGCGGCCGGAATCCCCCCCACAATGAGCAGTTCTTC
CDR3: CASSGRNPPHNEQFF

J: TRBJ2-7
V: TRBV5-5
size: NA
D: NA
DNA: TGTGCCAGCAGCTTGGCCAGCCCCTACGAGCAGTACTTC
CDR3: CASSLASPYEQYF

J: TRBJ2-4
V: TRBV28
size: NA
D: TRBD1
DNA: TGTGCCAGCAGTTTCAGAGACAGGGGAAAGGATCAGTACTTC
CDR3: CASSFRDRGKDQYF

J: TRBJ1-1
V: TRBV7-6
size: many
D: NA
DNA: TGTGCCAGCAGCCCGGAGTTCGGAAGAGCATGGACTGAAGCTTTCTTT
CDR3: CASSPEFGRAWTEAFF

J: TRBJ1-1
V: TRBV7-2
size: many
D: NA
DNA: TGTGCCAGTTATAACACTGAAGCTTTCTTT
CDR3: CASYNTEAFF

J: TRBJ2-7
V: TRBV2
size: few
D: NA
DNA: TGTGCCAGCAGGCCGCGCGAGCAGTACTTC
CDR3: CASRPREQYF

J: TRBJ2-1
V: TRBV6-1
size: NA
D: TRBD1
DNA: TGTGCCAGCAGTGAACCGTTGGACAGGGGGAATGAGCAGTTCTTC
CDR3: CASSEPLDRGNEQFF

J: TRBJ1-4
V: TRBV7-9
size: few
D: NA
DNA: TGTGCCAGCAGCTCGCCGTTCCGGGACATCAATAATGAAAAACTGTTTTTT
CDR3: CASSSPFRDINNEKLFF

J: TRBJ2-1
V: TRBV7-9
size: few
D: TRBD2
DNA: TGTGCCAGCTCGCTTACCGCGGGGGAAAGGGAGCAGTTCTTC
CDR3: CASSLTAGEREQFF

J: TRBJ1-1
V: TRBV6-1
size: NA
D: NA
DNA: TGTGCCAGCAGTGAAACCAACCCTGGGGCTTTCTTT
CDR3: CASSETNPGAFF

J: TRBJ2-1
V: TRBV29-1
size: NA
D: TRBD2
DNA: TGCAGCTGTGATGGCGGGGGGGATGAGCAGTTCTTC
CDR3: CSCDGGGDEQFF

J: TRBJ2-1
V: TRBV5-4
size: few
D: NA
DNA: TGTGCCAGCAGCTCGATAACGGGGGTACTCTCCTACAATGAGCAGTTCTTC
CDR3: CASSSITGVLSYNEQFF

J: TRBJ2-3
V: TRBV28
size: NA
D: NA
DNA: TGTGCCAGCAGTTCCTGGGACACCACAGATACGCAGTATTTT
CDR3: CASSSWDTTDTQYF

J: TRBJ2-7
V: TRBV12-3/TRBV12-4
size: NA
D: TRBD2
DNA: TGTGCCAGCAGGACGGCTAGCGGGCCCGCCTACGAGCAGTACTTC
CDR3: CASRTASGPAYEQYF

J: TRBJ1-6
V: TRBV6-6
size: NA
D: NA
DNA: TGTGTCAGCAGATCTACGGGAGAGAATAACTCACCCCTCCACTTT
CDR3: CVSRSTGENNSPLHF

J: TRBJ1-1
V: TRBV19
size: NA
D: NA
DNA: TGTGCCAGTAGTATATCCCTGGACACTGAAGCTTTCTTT
CDR3: CASSISLDTEAFF

J: TRBJ1-1
V: TRBV5-1
size: many
D: NA
DNA: TGCGCCAGCAGCCCCGAGGTGAACACTGAAGCTTTCTTT
CDR3: CASSPEVNTEAFF

J: TRBJ2-3
V: TRBV24-1
size: few
D: NA
DNA: TGTGCCACCAGTGACTCGACAGCTTTCCTTGGAGATACGCAGTATTTT
CDR3: CATSDSTAFLGDTQYF

J: TRBJ2-2
V: TRBV29-1
size: few
D: NA
DNA: TGCAGCGCCATGTGGGGGCCGGGGACCGGGGAGCTGTTTTTT
CDR3: CSAMWGPGTGELFF

J: TRBJ2-5
V: TRBV11-1
size: NA
D: NA
DNA: TGTGCCAGCAGCCCACGGGCGGACAGGTTCACCTGGGGGGGGACTCAAGAGACCCAGTACTTC
CDR3: CASSPRADRFTWGGTQETQYF

J: TRBJ2-7
V: TRBV5-1
size: many
D: NA
DNA: TGCGCCAGCAGCTTGGATCCCCCGGCCTCCTACGAGCAGTACTTC
CDR3: CASSLDPPASYEQYF

J: TRBJ1-6
V: TRBV6-5
size: few
D: NA
DNA: TGTGCCAGCAGTTTGCACTATAATTCACCCCTCCACTTT
CDR3: CASSLHYNSPLHF

J: TRBJ1-6
V: TRBV6-1
size: NA
D: NA
DNA: TGTGCCAGCAGTGAAGCTCGGGGCAGGGGAAATACTCTGAGTAATTCACCCCTCCACTTT
CDR3: CASSEARGRGNTLSNSPLHF

J: TRBJ1-5
V: TRBV7-6
size: many
D: NA
DNA: TGTGCCAGCTCACCAGGGCGAGGCAATCAGCCCCAGCATTTT
CDR3: CASSPGRGNQPQHF